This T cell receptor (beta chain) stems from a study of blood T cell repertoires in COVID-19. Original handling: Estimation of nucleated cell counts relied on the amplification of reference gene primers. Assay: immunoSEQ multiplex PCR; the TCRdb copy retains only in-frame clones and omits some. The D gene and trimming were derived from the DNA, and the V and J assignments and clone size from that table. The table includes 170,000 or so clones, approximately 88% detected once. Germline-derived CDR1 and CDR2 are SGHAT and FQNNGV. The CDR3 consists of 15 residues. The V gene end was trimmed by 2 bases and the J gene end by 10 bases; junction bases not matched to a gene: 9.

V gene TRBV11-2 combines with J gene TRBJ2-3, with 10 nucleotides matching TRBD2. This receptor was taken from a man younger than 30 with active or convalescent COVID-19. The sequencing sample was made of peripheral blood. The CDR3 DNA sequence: TGTGCCAGCAGCTTATCGAGCGGGGGGGCCGGGTCGCAGTATTTT. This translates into CASSLSSGGAGSQYF.